A single sample gave rise to the 9 T cell receptor beta chains below, sequenced in a study of T cell repertoires in cytomegalovirus infection. Each CDR3 protein gets one entry after TCRdb re-called the reads with MiXCR. The sample consists of 130,000 or so distinct CDR3 sequences, 5.5% to 7% of them appearing once. Sequencing was performed on PBMCs. These receptors came from a human donor in good health (CMV status not recorded). Some clones in this sample may be carry-over from other donors' samples.

This clonotype has at least ten counts. The genes are TRBV10-3 and TRBJ2-7, with 11 bases lining up with TRBD2. The V and J ends lost 6 bases and 3 bases, in that order; junction bases with no gene match: 7. Germline V gives CDR1 ENHRY, CDR2 SYGVKD. There are 15 residues in the CDR3. DNA for the CDR3: TGTGCCATCAGATCAATAGCGGGGGGGAACTACGAGCAGTACTTC. Translation: CAIRSIAGGNYEQYF.

To note about this clonotype: This clone may be a read error of a much larger clone one base away. The chain employs TRBV6-2 or TRBV6-3 and TRBJ1-2; possible D gene TRBD1, 5 bases. V dropped 6 bases and J dropped 8 bases, with 16 bases sitting between them. Germline CDR1 and CDR2: MNHEY and SVGEGT. The CDR3 has 13 residues. CDR3 in amino acids: CASRRVGLEGYTF. As DNA, the CDR3 is TGTGCCAGCAGACGTGTGGGGCTAGAGGGCTACACCTTC.

This clonotype has ten or more counts. V is TRBV7-2 and J is TRBJ2-2; 11 positions agree with TRBD2. CDR3 size: 16 residues. After removal of 7 bases from V and 0 bases from J, the junction contained 4 bases not matched to a gene. Per germline, CDR1 SGHTA and CDR2 FQGNSA. Written as DNA, the CDR3 is TGTGCCAGCATCCAGACTAGCGGGGCGAACACCGGGGAGCTGTTTTTT. This gives the protein CASIQTSGANTGELFF.

This clonotype appeared a few times. The chain recombines TRBV7-2 with TRBJ1-2; D is unclear. From germline, CDR1 is SGHTA and CDR2 FQGNSA. This CDR3 is built from 13 residues. V shed 5 bases and J shed 2 bases, with 9 bases lying between them. The CDR3 coding sequence is TGTGCCAGCAGCCTAGGCTTCAACTATGGCTACACCTTC. Translation: CASSLGFNYGYTF.

This clonotype has just a few counts. The V gene is TRBV2, the J gene TRBJ2-1; TRBD2 might be the D (7 bases). Germline assignment: CDR1 SNHLY and CDR2 FYNNEI. Trimming pared 11 bases from V and 9 bases from J, leaving 14 bases between. This CDR3 is 11 amino acids long. Here the CDR3 DNA reads TGTGCCGCCGGGGGGCCCATTGAGCAGTTCTTC. This translates into CAAGGPIEQFF. Full variable domain (outside the CDR3, taken from reference TRBV2 and TRBJ2-1): EPEVTQTPSHQVTQMGQEVILRCVPISNHLYFYWYRQILGQKVEFLVSFYNNEISEKSEIFDDQFSVERPDGSNFTLKIRSTKLEDSAMYFCAAGGPIEQFFGPGTRLTVL.

This clonotype was seen at least ten times. This chain joins TRBV7-2 and TRBJ2-3; D remains unclear. CDR1 is SGHTA and CDR2 is FQGNSA in the germline V gene. This CDR3 has 16 amino acids. V was clipped by 2 bases and J by 3 bases, with 15 bases between them. This CDR3 is CASSLILAVATDTQYF. The DNA for the CDR3 is TGTGCCAGCAGCTTAATCTTGGCGGTTGCTACAGATACGCAGTATTTT.

This clonotype was observed at least ten times. This chain uses TRBV14 with TRBJ2-2; D might be TRBD1 (5 bases). The CDR3 is 15 residues long. Trimming shortened V by 4 bases and J by 5 bases, and 14 bases separated the two germline ends. The germline CDR1 and CDR2 sequences are SGHDN and FVKESK. CDR3 sequence: CASSRGQGWTGELFF. The CDR3 nucleotides read TGTGCCAGCAGCCGCGGCCAGGGATGGACCGGGGAGCTGTTTTTT.

J is TRBJ1-5 and V is TRBV12-3 or TRBV12-4; D gene ambiguous. The CDR3 contains 15 residues. The germline V and J ends were trimmed by 3 bases and 4 bases, with 13 bases remaining between them. The CDR3 region is CASSFRLGANQPQHF. The CDR3 coding sequence is TGTGCCAGCAGTTTCCGTCTGGGCGCGAATCAGCCCCAGCATTTT.

This clonotype has ten or more counts. CDR3 in amino acids: CASSLELAGGPDEQFF. CDR3 nucleotide sequence: TGTGCCAGCAGCTTAGAGCTAGCGGGGGGGCCTGACGAGCAGTTCTTC. The V gene is TRBV7-2, the J gene TRBJ2-1; 12 bases match TRBD2. This CDR3 has 16 residues. Germline CDR1 reads SGHTA; CDR2 reads FQGNSA. Trimming took 1 base from V and 10 from J; bases not matched to a gene: 8.